Following are 24 T cell receptor beta chains from one sample sequenced in a study of blood T cell repertoires in COVID-19. The method was immunoSEQ multiplex PCR; TCRdb's version includes in-frame clones alone and lacks a portion of them. The sample shows over 200,000 clones, approximately 86% of them seen only once. The sequencing input was peripheral blood. The receptors come from a human donor in a cohort sampled during active COVID-19.

The rearrangement joins TRBV4-1 to TRBJ1-3, with no clear D. The CDR3 consists of 12 residues. Germline-derived CDR1 and CDR2 are MGHRA and YSYEKL. The V end was cut by 4 bases, the J end by 3 bases, with 4 bases between. CDR3: CASSPYGNTIYF. The CDR3 nucleotides are TGCGCCAGCAGCCCGTATGGAAACACCATATATTTT.

The chain is built from TRBV5-1 and TRBJ1-3, with TRBD1 identical over 7 bases. The germline gives CDR1 SGHRS, CDR2 YFSETQ. V lost 3 bases to trimming and J lost 0 bases; unmatched junction nucleotides: 6. The CDR3 has 16 residues. The CDR3, as DNA: TGCGCCAGCAGCTGGGGACAGTTGTTCTCTGGAAACACCATATATTTT. Translation: CASSWGQLFSGNTIYF.

The chain uses TRBV3-1 (or the pseudogene TRBV3-2) and TRBJ2-1; maybe TRBD2 (6 bases). The CDR3 is 17 amino acids. The germline gives CDR1 LGHDT, CDR2 YNNKEL (reference sequence). The V end was cut by 0 bases, the J end by 3 bases, with 15 bases between. CDR3 DNA sequence: TGTGCCAGCAGCCAAGATTTCACTCCGGGGGACTACAATGAGCAGTTCTTC. This encodes CASSQDFTPGDYNEQFF.

The genes are TRBV19 and TRBJ1-1; D gene uncertain. CDR1 LNHDA and CDR2 SQIVND come from the germline V gene (reference sequence). The CDR3 contains 12 residues. Trimming removed 5 bases from V and 3 bases from J, with 7 bases in between. CDR3 protein: CASSYEHTEAFF. In nucleotides, the CDR3 is TGTGCCAGTAGTTATGAGCACACTGAAGCTTTCTTT.

The chain employs TRBV12-3 or TRBV12-4 and TRBJ2-7, with unresolved D. The length of the CDR3 is 13 residues. The germline V and J ends were trimmed by 3 bases and 1 base, with 7 bases remaining between them. CDR3 region: CASSLTWSYEQYF. The CDR3 nucleotides read TGTGCCAGCAGTTTGACTTGGTCCTACGAGCAGTACTTC.

This chain uses TRBV28 with TRBJ1-2; no firm D call. V dropped 5 bases and J dropped 4 bases, with 17 bases sitting between them. The germline CDR1 and CDR2 sequences are MDHEN and SYDVKM. The CDR3 spans 15 residues. CDR3 residues: CASSPPQVNTYGYTF. In nucleotides, the CDR3 is TGTGCCAGCAGTCCCCCCCAGGTTAATACCTATGGCTACACCTTC.

This rearrangement joins TRBV24-1 to TRBJ1-6; 10 positions match TRBD1. The J segment lost 8 bases and the V segment lost 5 bases, leaving 2 bases of the junction unmatched. The CDR3 runs to 14 residues. The germline V gene encodes CDR1 KGHDR and CDR2 SFDVKD. CDR3 nucleotides: TGTGCCACCAGTGCAGGGACAGGGGATTCACCCCTCCACTTT. This sequence encodes CATSAGTGDSPLHF.

The chain carries TRBV15 and TRBJ1-4; 10 bases match TRBD1. This CDR3 region has 16 residues. V was clipped by 0 bases and J by 6 bases; unmatched bases: 4. From germline, CDR1 is LNHNV and CDR2 YYDKDF (reference sequence). For the CDR3, the DNA is TGTGCCACCAGCAGAGATCTGGGACAGGGGTATGAAAAACTGTTTTTT. Translated, it gives CATSRDLGQGYEKLFF.

The rearrangement links TRBV3-1 (or the pseudogene TRBV3-2) to TRBJ2-7; TRBD2 aligns across 9 bases. V was clipped by 5 bases and J by 5 bases; unmatched bases: 10. CDR3 length equals 15 residues. Looked up from germline, CDR1 is LGHDT and CDR2 is YNNKEL (reference sequence). The CDR3 is CASSSPGTSRDEQYF. The CDR3 DNA follows: TGTGCCAGCAGCTCCCCCGGGACTAGCAGGGACGAGCAGTACTTC.

The chain recombines TRBV9 with TRBJ1-2; weak D call: TRBD1 (5 bases). The CDR3 spans 14 residues. Per the germline V gene, CDR1 is SGDLS and CDR2 is YYNGEE. V dropped 7 bases and J dropped 6 bases, with 19 bases sitting between them. CDR3 DNA: TGTGCCAGCCGCTCGACCGTGGGGGGGGATGGCTACACCTTC. Translation: CASRSTVGGDGYTF.

This chain joins TRBV28 and TRBJ2-7, with unresolved D. The V and J ends lost 2 bases and 2 bases respectively, with 7 bases between them. CDR1 is MDHEN, CDR2 SYDVKM, per germline. This CDR3 has 13 amino acids. This CDR3 is CASSLTATYEQYF. The CDR3 nucleotides read TGTGCCAGCAGTTTAACAGCCACCTACGAGCAGTACTTC. The whole variable domain, filled in from reference TRBV28 and TRBJ2-7, reads DVKVTQSSRYLVKRTGEKVFLECVQDMDHENMFWYRQDPGLGLRLIYFSYDVKMKEKGDIPEGYSVSREKKERFSLILESASTNQTSMYLCASSLTATYEQYFGPGTRLTVT.

J is TRBJ1-1 and V is TRBV9; D gene uncertain. Germline loops: CDR1 SGDLS, CDR2 YYNGEE. V was cut by 2 bases and J by 2 bases, with 7 bases left in between. CDR3 length: 13 amino acids. This CDR3 is CASSVQINTEAFF. The CDR3 DNA is TGTGCCAGCAGCGTTCAGATTAACACTGAAGCTTTCTTT.

The chain links TRBV28 to TRBJ1-2; D may be TRBD1 (5 bases). V gave up 5 bases and J gave up 6 bases, with 19 bases separating them. The germline V gene has CDR1 MDHEN and CDR2 SYDVKM. The CDR3 is 15 amino acids. The CDR3 here is CASSPLWTPSDGYTF. CDR3 bases: TGTGCCAGCAGTCCGCTTTGGACACCGTCGGATGGCTACACCTTC.

The J gene is TRBJ2-1, the V gene TRBV29-1; 8 bases are shared with TRBD2. Germline-derived CDR1 and CDR2 are SQVTM and ANQGSEA. There are 14 residues in the CDR3. V was clipped by 4 bases and J by 7 bases; unmatched bases: 9. The CDR3 DNA is TGCAGCGTTGGGGGGGGGACTAGTAGGAATGAGCAGTTCTTC. This encodes CSVGGGTSRNEQFF.

The chain is built from TRBV7-2 and TRBJ1-1; D gene ambiguous. The CDR3 loop spans 14 amino acids. Per germline, CDR1 SGHTA and CDR2 FQGNSA. Between the trimmed V and J ends, which lost 4 bases and 0 bases, there was a span of 9 bases. CDR3 residues: CASSSQILNTEAFF. The CDR3 DNA is TGTGCCAGCAGCTCGCAGATCCTGAACACTGAAGCTTTCTTT.

The genes are TRBV9 and TRBJ1-1, with 7 bases identical to TRBD1. The CDR3 totals 18 residues. CDR1 and CDR2 from the germline V gene are SGDLS and YYNGEE. Trimming at V came to 3 bases and at J to 0 bases, leaving 14 bases not matched to a gene. CDR3 bases: TGTGCCAGCAGCGCCCGTATCACAGGGGAAAGAATGAACACTGAAGCTTTCTTT. It yields the protein CASSARITGERMNTEAFF.

This chain uses TRBV18 with TRBJ1-6; TRBD1 agrees at 7 bases. Germline CDR1 KGHSH, CDR2 LQKENI. The junction had 14 bases not matched to a gene; V was cut back by 8 bases and J by 7 bases. CDR3 length: 16 amino acids. CDR3: CASATQGEKLNSPLHF. CDR3 coding DNA: TGTGCCAGCGCCACTCAGGGGGAGAAGCTCAATTCACCCCTCCACTTT.

For the CDR3, the DNA is TGTGCCAGCAGCCAGGGTAGCACGTACAATGAGCAGTTCTTC. Protein: CASSQGSTYNEQFF. V and J are TRBV7-2 and TRBJ2-1, with D possibly matching TRBD1 (5 bases). V gave up 5 bases and J gave up 4 bases, with 12 bases separating them. The length of the CDR3 is 14 residues. Germline loops: CDR1 SGHTA, CDR2 FQGNSA.

The CDR3 here is CASSQTGNYGYTF. The CDR3 DNA reads TGTGCCAGCAGCCAGACAGGGAACTATGGCTACACCTTC. V and J are TRBV7-2 and TRBJ1-2; TRBD1 aligns across 7 bases. This CDR3 region has 13 residues. After removal of 5 bases from V and 2 bases from J, the junction contained 2 bases not matched to a gene. CDR1 and CDR2 (germline): SGHTA, FQGNSA.

This chain connects TRBV9 to TRBJ2-5; a possible D gene is TRBD2 (8 bases). The length of the CDR3 is 17 residues. The V gene lost 0 bases and the J gene lost 7 bases, with 22 bases spanning the gap. Germline lookup yields CDR1 SGDLS and CDR2 YYNGEE. DNA of the CDR3: TGTGCCAGCAGCGTAGATATCAGCGGGAGTCCAGGGGGGACCCAGTACTTC. This gives the protein CASSVDISGSPGGTQYF.

This CDR3 reads CASSLAGQLVNNYGYTF. CDR3 nucleotide sequence: TGTGCCAGCAGTTTAGCGGGACAGCTAGTAAATAACTATGGCTACACCTTC. V and J are TRBV28 and TRBJ1-2, with TRBD1 matching over 7 bases. This CDR3 contains 17 residues. CDR1 is MDHEN and CDR2 is SYDVKM in the germline V gene. With V trimmed by 2 bases and J by 1 base, 10 bases remained unmatched.

The chain is built from TRBV10-3 and TRBJ2-3, with 10 bases matching TRBD1. This CDR3 contains 15 residues. Per the germline V gene, CDR1 is ENHRY and CDR2 is SYGVKD. J lost 3 bases, V lost 5 bases, and 5 bases had no gene match. The CDR3 DNA reads TGTGCCATCAGTACCGACAGGGGGCGGACAGATACGCAGTATTTT. Translating gives CAISTDRGRTDTQYF.

The chain uses TRBV28 and TRBJ1-2, with TRBD1 matching over 7 bases. The trim removed 2 bases at V and 6 bases at J, leaving 6 bases unmatched. Germline V CDR1 and CDR2: MDHEN, SYDVKM. The CDR3 has 14 residues. The CDR3, as DNA: TGTGCCAGCAGTTTAACAGGGGTTGTCCATGGCTACACCTTC. Its translation is CASSLTGVVHGYTF.

Here the CDR3 DNA reads TGTGCCAGCAGTCGTGACAGGGGGGCCGAGCAGTACTTC. Its protein product is CASSRDRGAEQYF. This chain uses TRBV7-2 with TRBJ2-7, with 9 bases matching TRBD1. CDR3 length: 13 amino acids. CDR1 is SGHTA, CDR2 FQGNSA, per germline. Trimming took 6 bases from V and 6 from J; bases not matched to a gene: 6. The complete variable domain, with remaining parts taken from reference TRBV7-2 and TRBJ2-7, reads GAGVSQSPSNKVTEKGKDVELRCDPISGHTALYWYRQSLGQGLEFLIYFQGNSAPDKSGLPSDRFSAERTGGSVSTLTIQRTQQEDSAVYLCASSRDRGAEQYFGPGTRLTVT.